The 20 T cell receptor beta chains in this list originate from one sample, sequenced in a study of identical twins. TCRdb re-called the 5' RACE reads with MiXCR, one entry per CDR3 protein. In the table there are roughly 480,000 distinct CDR3 sequences, 20% to 30% of which are singletons. The sample was also linked to a second study, of T cells expressing NK-cell markers.

The source material was CD4+ T cells sorted from blood. These receptors all stem from a woman between 18 and 30 years old in good health.

There are a few counts of this clonotype. The V gene is TRBV6-1, the J gene TRBJ2-1, with D perhaps TRBD2 (7 bases). This CDR3 has 14 residues. Germline lookup yields CDR1 MNHNS and CDR2 SASEGT. The ends were cut back, 7 bases at V and 7 bases at J, with 17 bases in the middle. CDR3 sequence (DNA): TGTGCCAGCAACGTGGGGGGGCTTTTGAATGAGCAGTTCTTC. It is translated as CASNVGGLLNEQFF.

This clonotype was detected only a few times. The rearrangement joins TRBV5-5 to TRBJ2-2, with unresolved D. This CDR3 is 14 amino acids long. V was shortened by 2 bases and J by 6 bases, with 11 bases between the two germline ends. Germline V gene sequence: CDR1 SGHKS, CDR2 YYEKEE (reference sequence). CDR3 coding DNA: TGTGCCAGCAGCTTCAAAGGCCCCCCCGGGGAGCTGTTTTTT. Translation: CASSFKGPPGELFF.

The V and J genes are TRBV6-2 or TRBV6-3 and TRBJ2-1, with a possible D match to TRBD2 (6 bases). V shed 6 bases and J shed 4 bases, with 13 bases lying between them. Germline V gene lookup returns CDR1 MNHEY and CDR2 SVGEGT. The CDR3 runs 14 residues. CDR3 loop: CASRRDSGYNEQFF. CDR3 nucleotides: TGTGCCAGCAGGCGGGACTCTGGATACAATGAGCAGTTCTTC.

This clonotype has a handful of counts. V usage is TRBV12-3 or TRBV12-4 and J usage is TRBJ1-1; the D is unclear. The V and J ends lost 6 bases and 3 bases respectively, with 8 bases between them. The CDR3 covers 12 residues. This CDR3 reads CASRWTDTEAFF. CDR3 nucleotides: TGTGCCAGCAGGTGGACGGACACTGAAGCTTTCTTT.

This chain uses TRBV10-3 with TRBJ2-5; either TRBD1 or TRBD2 may fit D (5 bases each). Trimming took off 6 bases at V and 0 bases at J, with 11 bases between the two ends. CDR3 length equals 14 residues. CDR1 is ENHRY and CDR2 is SYGVKD in the germline V gene. In DNA, the CDR3 is TGTGCCATCAGCCCGGGGCGGGACCAAGAGACCCAGTACTTC. Translation: CAISPGRDQETQYF.

This clonotype was counted a few times. V usage is TRBV3-1 and J usage is TRBJ2-3; D may correspond to TRBD1 or TRBD2 (6 bases each). The CDR3 spans 15 residues. The germline gives CDR1 LGHDT, CDR2 YNNKEL (reference sequence). Deletions cut 3 bases from V and 2 bases from J, with 12 bases between. The CDR3: CASSHPGAPTDTQYF. The CDR3 nucleotides are TGTGCCAGCAGCCATCCGGGGGCTCCCACAGATACGCAGTATTTT.

This clonotype was counted only a few times. The chain carries TRBV20-1 and TRBJ1-2, with a tentative D call TRBD1 (5 bases). The germline gives CDR1 DFQATT, CDR2 SNEGSKA (reference sequence). The V and J ends lost 0 bases and 2 bases respectively, with 13 bases between them. CDR3 size: 15 residues. CDR3 sequence: CSARDRARGNYGYTF. CDR3 bases: TGCAGTGCTAGAGACAGGGCCCGCGGGAACTATGGCTACACCTTC.

The rearrangement joins TRBV25-1 to TRBJ2-3; TRBD2 matches at 11 bases. V gave up 2 bases and J gave up 11 bases; unmatched junction bases: 3. The germline V gene has CDR1 MGHDK and CDR2 SYGVNS. This CDR3 is built from 13 residues. The CDR3 bases are TGTGCCAGCAGTGAAGTAGCGGGAGGGGGGCAGTATTTT. Protein product: CASSEVAGGGQYF.

This clonotype was detected a few times. V gene TRBV11-3 combines with J gene TRBJ2-6, with no clear D. CDR1 is SGHNT, CDR2 YENEEA, per germline. The CDR3 covers 15 residues. Trimming removed 0 bases from V and 4 bases from J, with 7 bases in between. CDR3 protein: CASSLELAGANVLTF. In DNA, the CDR3 is TGTGCCAGCAGCTTAGAACTGGCCGGGGCCAACGTCCTGACTTTC.

The chain recombines TRBV27 with TRBJ1-2; the D gene is possibly TRBD1 (5 bases). Germline V gene sequence: CDR1 MNHEY, CDR2 SMNVEV (reference sequence). The CDR3 has 13 amino acids. V was trimmed by 6 bases and J by 8 bases, leaving 16 bases between them. In DNA, the CDR3 is TGTGCCAGCAGGATGGACGGGGGAAGAGGCTACACCTTC. It encodes CASRMDGGRGYTF.

V gene TRBV20-1 combines with J gene TRBJ2-1; D is tentatively TRBD1 or TRBD2 (5 bases each). The CDR3 covers 12 residues. V was pared by 8 bases and J by 4 bases, with 12 bases between. Looked up from germline, CDR1 is DFQATT and CDR2 is SNEGSKA (reference sequence). The chain's CDR3 is CSPLGEYNEQFF. The CDR3 nucleotides are TGCAGTCCCCTGGGGGAATACAATGAGCAGTTCTTC.

This clonotype was seen a few times. CDR3 sequence: CASSLAALGTDTQYF. The CDR3 DNA is TGTGCCAGCAGTTTAGCGGCCCTAGGTACAGATACGCAGTATTTT. The chain uses TRBV12-3 or TRBV12-4 and TRBJ2-3; no firm D call. The CDR3 runs to 15 residues. Trimming cost V 0 bases and J 3 bases, with 10 bases left between them.

The rearrangement links TRBV2 to TRBJ2-3; D gene ambiguous. Trimming pared 10 bases from V and 6 bases from J, leaving 11 bases between. The CDR3 extends over 11 amino acids. Germline CDR1 is SNHLY and CDR2 is FYNNEI. Written as DNA, the CDR3 is TGTGCCACCACAGCCCTGGATACGCAGTATTTT. This sequence encodes CATTALDTQYF.

The chain couples TRBV5-1 to TRBJ2-6, with TRBD1 identical over 7 bases. The germline V gene encodes CDR1 SGHRS and CDR2 YFSETQ. The CDR3 is made up of 16 amino acids. The V gene end was trimmed by 0 bases and the J gene end by 4 bases; junction bases not matched to a gene: 4. The CDR3 protein is CASSLEGTAGANVLTF. The DNA of the CDR3 is TGCGCCAGCAGCTTGGAGGGGACAGCCGGGGCCAACGTCCTGACTTTC. The whole variable domain, filled in from reference TRBV5-1 and TRBJ2-6, reads KAGVTQTPRYLIKTRGQQVTLSCSPISGHRSVSWYQQTPGQGLQFLFEYFSETQRNKGNFPGRFSGRQFSNSRSEMNVSTLELGDSALYLCASSLEGTAGANVLTFGAGSRLTVL.

This clonotype was counted once. V is TRBV20-1 and J is TRBJ1-3; D gene unclear. The CDR3 consists of 11 residues. Germline V gene sequence: CDR1 DFQATT, CDR2 SNEGSKA (reference sequence). The CDR3 is CSGERSNTIYF. Written as DNA, the CDR3 is TGCAGCGGGGAGAGGAGTAACACCATATATTTT.

The genes are TRBV13 and TRBJ2-1; 11 nucleotides align to TRBD2. The V gene's germline CDR1 is PRHDT and CDR2 FYEKMQ (reference sequence). CDR3 length: 17 residues. Germline trimming cut 5 bases from V and 5 bases from J; bases unmatched to any gene: 11. For the CDR3, the DNA is TGTGCCAGCAGCCCCACCCCCGGGACTAGCGGCCACAATGAGCAGTTCTTC. Its translation is CASSPTPGTSGHNEQFF.

This clonotype showed up just a few times. J is TRBJ2-3 and V is TRBV7-3, with unresolved D. CDR1 and CDR2 (germline): SGHTA, FQGTGA. This CDR3 has 14 residues. V lost 5 bases and J lost 0, with 9 bases in between. This chain's CDR3 is CASSPTTSTDTQYF. CDR3 DNA sequence: TGTGCCAGCAGCCCCACAACTAGCACAGATACGCAGTATTTT.

This clonotype was counted only a few times. The chain combines TRBV12-5 with TRBJ1-1; perhaps TRBD1 as D (5 bases). Germline V lookup: CDR1 LGHNT, CDR2 FRNRAP. Trimming took 2 bases from V and 1 from J, leaving 5 bases between them. This CDR3 contains 13 residues. CDR3 amino acids: CASGLQGNTEAFF. The CDR3 DNA sequence: TGTGCTAGTGGTTTGCAGGGGAACACTGAAGCTTTCTTT.

The chain recombines TRBV14 with TRBJ2-3; weak D call: TRBD1 (5 bases). V gave up 6 bases and J gave up 2 bases, with 12 bases separating them. This CDR3 is 14 amino acids long. Germline V lookup: CDR1 SGHDN, CDR2 FVKESK. The CDR3 DNA follows: TGTGCCAGCAGTTCGAGACAGCTCACAGATACGCAGTATTTT. Translation: CASSSRQLTDTQYF.

The V gene is TRBV20-1, the J gene TRBJ2-3; unclear D gene. Germline V gene sequence: CDR1 DFQATT, CDR2 SNEGSKA (reference sequence). The V end lost 6 bases, the J end lost 7 bases, and 11 bases lay between the germline ends. The CDR3 contains 11 residues. The CDR3: CSARSVYTQYF. Here the CDR3 DNA reads TGCAGTGCCCGGAGCGTGTATACGCAGTATTTT.